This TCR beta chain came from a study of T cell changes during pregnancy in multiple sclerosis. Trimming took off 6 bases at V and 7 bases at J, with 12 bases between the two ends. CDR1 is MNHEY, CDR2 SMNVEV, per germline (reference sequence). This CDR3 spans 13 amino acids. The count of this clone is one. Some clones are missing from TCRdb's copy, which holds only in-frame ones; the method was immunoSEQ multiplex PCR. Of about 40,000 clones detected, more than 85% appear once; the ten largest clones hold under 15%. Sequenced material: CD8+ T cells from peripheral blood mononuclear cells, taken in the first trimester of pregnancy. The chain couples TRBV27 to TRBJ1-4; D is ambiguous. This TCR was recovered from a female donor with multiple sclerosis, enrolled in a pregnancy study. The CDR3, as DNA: TGTGCCAGCAGCCCTAACCGGAGTGAAAAACTGTTTTTT. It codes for CASSPNRSEKLFF.